One sample yielded the 28 T cell receptor beta chains listed below, sequenced in a study of T-cell memory formation after mild COVID-19 (dated by TCRdb to the early 2020s). The protocol used for the library was 5' RACE. TCRdb names Illumina NovaSeq 6000 as the instrument used. Using fastp trimming at Q25 and MiXCR clonotype assembly, TCRdb reanalyzed the public sequencing data and kept in-frame beta chains. Each entry merges the rows of one CDR3 protein and shows their most common DNA and genes. Here the sample has roughly 450,000 distinct CDR3 sequences; about 18% occur a single time. In total, the top ten clones hold approximately 13% of the sample. The sample taken for sequencing was PBMCs or a T cell subset sorted from them (not recorded which). These receptor sequences come from an adult woman who had mild COVID-19 (a few samples of this study predate the infection). The sample titles of this study are shuffled in the database, so cell type and time point are left out; the donor was told from shared clones.

The chain uses TRBV7-9 and TRBJ2-7; the match to TRBD1 covers 11 bases. J gave up 2 bases and V 5 bases, and 2 bases lay outside the gene matches. This CDR3 comprises 14 residues. The germline V gene has CDR1 SEHNR and CDR2 FQNEAQ (reference sequence). CDR3 DNA: TGTGCCAGCAGCCGGACAGGGGGCGCCTACGAGCAGTACTTC. Protein product: CASSRTGGAYEQYF.

This clonotype occurred a few times. The chain joins TRBV30 to TRBJ2-7; TRBD2 agrees at 11 bases. The germline gives CDR1 GTSNPN, CDR2 SVGIG (reference sequence). Germline trimming cut 4 bases from V and 3 bases from J; bases unmatched to any gene: 2. The CDR3 length is 13 residues. The CDR3 sequence: CAWTSGRSYEQYF. The CDR3 coding sequence is TGTGCCTGGACTAGCGGGAGGAGCTACGAGCAGTACTTC.

This chain uses TRBV6-6 with TRBJ2-3; D is perhaps TRBD2 (5 bases). V dropped 3 bases and J dropped 0 bases, with 10 bases sitting between them. The CDR3 has 15 residues. Germline CDR1 reads MNHNY; CDR2 reads SVGAGI (reference sequence). CDR3 loop: CASSYGLTSTDTQYF. In DNA form, the CDR3 reads TGTGCCAGCAGTTATGGACTTACTAGCACAGATACGCAGTATTTT.

This sequence joins TRBV7-8 and TRBJ1-1; no firm D call. CDR3 length: 15 amino acids. V dropped 1 base and J dropped 4 bases, with 13 bases sitting between them. Germline loops: CDR1 SGHVS, CDR2 FQNEAQ. The CDR3 here is CASSLGSSRGTEAFF. The CDR3 bases are TGTGCCAGCAGCTTAGGCTCCTCCCGCGGCACTGAAGCTTTCTTT.

Only a few counts were recorded for this clonotype. V and J are TRBV7-2 and TRBJ1-4, with 10 bases matching TRBD1. Germline lookup yields CDR1 SGHTA and CDR2 FQGNSA. V dropped 5 bases and J dropped 8; count of bases not matched to a gene: 5. The CDR3 is 14 residues long. Here the CDR3 DNA reads TGTGCCAGCAGCCGGGACAGGGGAGGAGAAAAACTGTTTTTT. Its protein is CASSRDRGGEKLFF.

This clonotype was counted a few times. The rearrangement joins TRBV20-1 to TRBJ2-7; 8 nucleotides match TRBD1. CDR1 DFQATT and CDR2 SNEGSKA come from the germline V gene (reference sequence). CDR3 length equals 14 residues. Trimming at V came to 3 bases and at J to 0 bases, leaving 4 bases not matched to a gene. This CDR3 reads CSARGTGDSYEQYF. CDR3 bases: TGCAGTGCTAGGGGGACAGGTGACTCCTACGAGCAGTACTTC.

This clonotype has a handful of counts. The chain is built from TRBV6-5 and TRBJ2-1; tentatively, D is TRBD1 or TRBD2 (7 bases each). This CDR3 is 14 amino acids long. Trimming cost V 8 bases and J 0 bases, with 11 bases left between them. Per germline, CDR1 MNHEY and CDR2 SVGAGI. CDR3: CASQGGSSYNEQFF. The CDR3 region has the DNA TGTGCCAGCCAGGGGGGGAGCTCCTACAATGAGCAGTTCTTC.

This clonotype came up many times. The rearrangement links TRBV29-1 to TRBJ1-5; no firm D call. Germline assignment: CDR1 SQVTM and CDR2 ANQGSEA. The CDR3 contains 15 residues. Trimming took off 4 bases at V and 2 bases at J, with 15 bases between the two ends. Here the CDR3 DNA reads TGCAGCGTTGCGGAAGGGTTCTTAGGCAATCAGCCCCAGCATTTT. This codes for CSVAEGFLGNQPQHF. Together with reference TRBV29-1 and TRBJ1-5, the CDR3 gives the full variable domain: SAVISQKPSRDICQRGTSLTIQCQVDSQVTMMFWYRQQPGQSLTLIATANQGSEATYESGFVIDKFPISRPNLTFSTLTVSNMSPEDSSIYLCSVAEGFLGNQPQHFGDGTRLSIL.

Here the CDR3 reads CASSLAPQRNEQFF. As DNA, the CDR3 is TGTGCCAGCAGCTTAGCGCCCCAAAGGAATGAGCAGTTCTTC. J is TRBJ2-1 and V is TRBV7-6, with D unclear. Germline CDR1 SGHVS, CDR2 FNYEAQ. The CDR3 consists of 14 residues. The V gene lost 0 bases and the J gene lost 7 bases, with 10 bases spanning the gap.

This chain joins TRBV2 and TRBJ2-5; no reliable D call. Germline assignment: CDR1 SNHLY and CDR2 FYNNEI. Trimming stripped 3 bases from V and 4 bases from J, with 12 bases between. The CDR3 consists of 14 residues. CDR3 sequence (DNA): TGTGCCAGCAGTGAGCGGACCCTTCCAGAGACCCAGTACTTC. Protein: CASSERTLPETQYF.

The sample holds a few counts of this clonotype. This rearrangement joins TRBV19 to TRBJ1-1, with a possible D match to TRBD1 (6 bases). The CDR3 is 15 residues long. The V and J ends lost 3 bases and 1 base respectively, with 12 bases between them. Germline CDR1 reads LNHDA; CDR2 reads SQIVND (reference sequence). The CDR3 DNA reads TGTGCCAGTAGTATTGGTAGGGGGGCGAACACTGAAGCTTTCTTT. Translating it yields CASSIGRGANTEAFF.

This sequence joins TRBV25-1 and TRBJ1-1; D unresolved. Between the trimmed V and J ends, which lost 2 bases and 0 bases, there was a span of 4 bases. CDR1 MGHDK and CDR2 SYGVNS come from the germline V gene. The CDR3 runs to 13 residues. CDR3 region: CASSEQLNTEAFF. The CDR3, as DNA: TGTGCCAGCAGTGAACAGCTGAACACTGAAGCTTTCTTT.

The chain has TRBV27 and TRBJ2-1; 10 nucleotides line up with TRBD1. The CDR3 sequence is 15 residues long. The V gene end was trimmed by 5 bases and the J gene end by 9 bases; junction bases not matched to a gene: 10. Germline values: CDR1 MNHEY, CDR2 SMNVEV (reference sequence). The CDR3 DNA reads TGTGCCAGCAGTCGACAGGGGGCGGGATATATTGAGCAGTTCTTC. Translating it yields CASSRQGAGYIEQFF.

V is TRBV7-9 and J is TRBJ1-1; perhaps TRBD1 as D (5 bases). The germline gives CDR1 SEHNR, CDR2 FQNEAQ (reference sequence). This CDR3 has 13 amino acids. Trimming cost V 4 bases and J 6 bases, with 12 bases left between them. This CDR3 reads CASSSGGWPEAFF. CDR3 nucleotide sequence: TGTGCCAGCAGCTCCGGGGGGTGGCCTGAAGCTTTCTTT.

V is TRBV15 and J is TRBJ2-1; D assignment may be TRBD1 or TRBD2 (5 bases each). The V and J ends lost 1 base and 2 bases respectively, with 6 bases between them. This CDR3 has 14 amino acids. Germline-derived CDR1 and CDR2 are LNHNV and YYDKDF (reference sequence). The CDR3 nucleotides read TGTGCCACCAGCAGAGGGGGGACCTACAATGAGCAGTTCTTC. Residues: CATSRGGTYNEQFF.

There are a few counts of this clonotype. The V gene is TRBV7-2, the J gene TRBJ1-2, with TRBD1 matching 11 bases. V trimming: 2 bases; J trimming: 3 bases; junction bases outside the gene matches: 5. This CDR3 has 16 amino acids. Looked up from germline, CDR1 is SGHTA and CDR2 is FQGNSA. The CDR3, as DNA: TGTGCCAGCAGCTTACGGACAGGGGGCTTTCACTATGGCTACACCTTC. Translated: CASSLRTGGFHYGYTF.

This clonotype was detected only a few times. The genes are TRBV12-3 or TRBV12-4 and TRBJ1-1; D unresolved. The ends were cut back, 3 bases at V and 4 bases at J, with 9 bases in the middle. The CDR3 length is 13 residues. The CDR3 loop is CASSFSRSTEAFF. The CDR3, as DNA: TGTGCCAGCAGTTTTAGCCGGAGCACTGAAGCTTTCTTT.

The chain recombines TRBV7-8 with TRBJ2-1; maybe TRBD1 (5 bases). CDR3 size: 14 residues. Trimming took 2 bases from V and 3 from J, leaving 8 bases between them. Germline V gives CDR1 SGHVS, CDR2 FQNEAQ. CDR3 DNA sequence: TGTGCCAGCAGCTTACTGGGGCTCTACAATGAGCAGTTCTTC. Amino acids: CASSLLGLYNEQFF.

This CDR3 reads CASRQLAGEWDEQFF. The CDR3 nucleotides are TGTGCCAGCAGACAACTAGCGGGGGAGTGGGATGAGCAGTTCTTC. The J gene is TRBJ2-1, the V gene TRBV12-3 or TRBV12-4, with 11 bases lining up with TRBD2. CDR3 length: 15 amino acids. V shed 6 bases, J shed 8 bases, and the junction held 9 bases outside the gene matches.

The chain links TRBV29-1 to TRBJ2-2; D is perhaps TRBD1 (6 bases). The CDR3 loop spans 14 amino acids. Looked up from germline, CDR1 is SQVTM and CDR2 is ANQGSEA. The V and J ends lost 1 base and 1 base respectively, with 7 bases between them. CDR3 in DNA: TGCAGCGTTGAAGGCAGGGGGAACACCGGGGAGCTGTTTTTT. This sequence encodes CSVEGRGNTGELFF.

This clonotype was observed a few times. This sequence joins TRBV25-1 and TRBJ2-7; TRBD2 might be the D (6 bases). Germline loops: CDR1 MGHDK, CDR2 SYGVNS. Trimming shortened V by 4 bases and J by 4 bases, and 17 bases separated the two germline ends. The CDR3 runs to 15 residues. CDR3 protein: CASSGNGSPGYEQYF. The CDR3 DNA follows: TGTGCCAGCAGTGGGAACGGGAGCCCCGGATACGAGCAGTACTTC.

There are a few counts of this clonotype. The chain employs TRBV4-1 and TRBJ2-7; D is unresolved. V was shortened by 4 bases and J by 1 base, with 11 bases between the two germline ends. Germline values: CDR1 MGHRA, CDR2 YSYEKL. The CDR3 extends over 14 amino acids. The DNA of the CDR3 is TGCGCCAGCAGCCCCTTGGGCAGGTCCTACGAGCAGTACTTC. The encoded protein is CASSPLGRSYEQYF.

This clonotype was detected only a few times. The chain carries TRBV7-2 and TRBJ2-7; 9 bases align to TRBD2. With 3 bases clipped from V and 3 bases from J, the junction kept 0 bases outside the gene matches. The CDR3 is 13 amino acids. CDR1 and CDR2 (germline): SGHTA, FQGNSA. This chain's CDR3 is CASSLREGYEQYF. The CDR3 DNA reads as TGTGCCAGCAGCTTGCGGGAGGGCTACGAGCAGTACTTC.

The genes are TRBV7-2 and TRBJ1-5; the D gene is possibly TRBD1 (6 bases). The CDR3 runs 15 residues. Trimming stripped 6 bases from V and 1 base from J, with 13 bases between. CDR1 and CDR2 from the germline V gene are SGHTA and FQGNSA. Here the CDR3 DNA reads TGTGCCAGCAGTTCTCGAGGGGGGAGCAATCAGCCCCAGCATTTT. Its translation: CASSSRGGSNQPQHF.

This clonotype occurred a few times. The genes are TRBV4-2 and TRBJ2-3, with D possibly matching TRBD2 (7 bases). Trimming left V 3 bases short and J 4 bases short, with 14 bases between. Germline V gene sequence: CDR1 LGHNA, CDR2 YNFKEQ. This CDR3 region has 15 residues. As DNA, the CDR3 is TGTGCCAGCAGCCAGCGGAAGGGGGGGGCAGATACGCAGTATTTT. Translated: CASSQRKGGADTQYF.

In this sample, this clonotype turned up many times. Written as DNA, the CDR3 is TGTGCCATCAGTGAAAAACTAGCGCATGAGCAGTTCTTC. Translating it yields CAISEKLAHEQFF. The chain has TRBV10-3 and TRBJ2-1, with 7 bases identical to TRBD2. Germline V CDR1 and CDR2: ENHRY, SYGVKD. Losses at the gene ends were 3 bases for V and 8 bases for J; bases not matched to a gene: 4. The CDR3 contains 13 residues.

This clonotype was seen only a few times. The chain joins TRBV3-1 to TRBJ1-2; 9 nucleotides match TRBD1. Losses at the gene ends were 0 bases for V and 8 bases for J; bases not matched to a gene: 7. The CDR3 is 15 residues long. Germline CDR1 and CDR2: LGHDT and YNNKEL (reference sequence). DNA for the CDR3: TGTGCCAGCAGCCAAGACCGGGACAGGGAAGGCGGCTACACCTTC. Its protein is CASSQDRDREGGYTF.

This clonotype came up a few times. This chain joins TRBV7-9 and TRBJ2-1; D gene unclear. The CDR3 covers 14 residues. V was pared by 5 bases and J by 7 bases, with 15 bases between. Germline loops: CDR1 SEHNR, CDR2 FQNEAQ (reference sequence). CDR3 region: CASSVTISGNEQFF. The CDR3 coding sequence is TGTGCCAGCAGCGTTACCATATCGGGTAATGAGCAGTTCTTC.